A single sample is the source of the 28 T cell receptor beta chains below, sequenced in a study of regulatory T cells in long-lasting Graves disease. Sequencing libraries for TCR beta were prepared with iRepertoire HTBI primers and Arm-PCR of CDR3 regions. In TCRdb, the multiplex PCR reads were re-called with MiXCR into one record per CDR3 protein. The sample lists over 250,000 distinct CDR3 sequences, around 21% occurring once. The time point here: persistent/refractory GD, antithyroid drugs over 5 years with positive TRAb. After RNA was extracted from PBMCs, the TCR library was made from it. Sequenced here: peripheral blood mononuclear cells (PBMCs), sampled when the disease was refractory, from a patient treated with antithyroid drugs. Receptors were obtained from a female donor with Graves disease.

Concerning this clonotype: At one of its ends the junction is not consistent with the germline gene, which may arise from a read error. Here the CDR3 reads CASSRPMVGELLF. CDR3 nucleotide sequence: TGTGCCAGCAGTCGGCCGATGGTAGGGGAGCTGCTTTTT. The gene calls are TRBV12-3 or TRBV12-4 and TRBJ2-2, with D possibly being TRBD1 or TRBD2 (5 bases each). The CDR3 contains 13 residues.

This clonotype was counted only a few times. V usage is TRBV19 and J usage is TRBJ2-4, with D possibly being TRBD2 (5 bases). Trimming took off 7 bases at V and 2 bases at J, with 18 bases between the two ends. Per the germline V gene, CDR1 is LNHDA and CDR2 is SQIVND (reference sequence). The CDR3 extends over 16 amino acids. The CDR3 sequence is CASTKTPRGSKNIQYF. The DNA of the CDR3 is TGTGCCAGTACCAAGACTCCTCGAGGGTCCAAAAACATTCAGTACTTC.

The chain recombines TRBV7-9 with TRBJ2-5; D is unclear. This CDR3 region has 14 residues. Germline CDR1 SEHNR, CDR2 FQNEAQ (reference sequence). V lost 1 base to trimming and J lost 2 bases, with 8 bases between them. CDR3 sequence: CASSLVDRQETQYF. CDR3 coding DNA: TGTGCCAGCAGCTTAGTAGATAGGCAAGAGACCCAGTACTTC.

This chain links TRBV7-2 with TRBJ2-1; 10 bases agree with TRBD2. The V gene's germline CDR1 is SGHTA and CDR2 FQGNSA. The CDR3 is made up of 16 amino acids. The V and J ends lost 1 base and 5 bases, in that order; junction bases with no gene match: 5. DNA for the CDR3: TGTGCCAGCAGCTTAGACGCTAGCGGGAGACACAATGAGCAGTTCTTC. Its protein product is CASSLDASGRHNEQFF.

This clonotype was recorded at least ten times. The chain uses TRBV7-2 and TRBJ2-5; 10 nucleotides match TRBD2. V was clipped by 7 bases and J by 1 base; unmatched bases: 6. Germline-derived CDR1 and CDR2 are SGHTA and FQGNSA. There are 15 residues in the CDR3. CDR3 coding DNA: TGTGCCAGCACCCGGACTAGCGGCCCCCAAGAGACCCAGTACTTC. Protein: CASTRTSGPQETQYF.

This clonotype was detected only a few times. This chain uses TRBV7-6 with TRBJ2-7; D tentatively fits TRBD1 or TRBD2 (5 bases each). V was trimmed by 1 base and J by 4 bases, leaving 11 bases between them. Germline V gene lookup returns CDR1 SGHVS and CDR2 FNYEAQ. The CDR3 has 14 amino acids. In nucleotides, the CDR3 is TGTGCCAGCAGCTTAGGGGGGAGCCGGTACGAGCAGTACTTC. This gives the protein CASSLGGSRYEQYF.

The sample holds many counts of this clonotype. The V gene is TRBV28, the J gene TRBJ2-4; tentatively, D is TRBD1 (5 bases). V gave up 6 bases and J gave up 0 bases, with 15 bases separating them. CDR1 is MDHEN and CDR2 is SYDVKM in the germline V gene. The CDR3 spans 16 residues. The CDR3: CASSERGFVAKNIQYF. The CDR3 DNA is TGTGCCAGCAGCGAAAGGGGTTTCGTAGCCAAAAACATTCAGTACTTC. Using reference TRBV28 and TRBJ2-4 for the parts outside the CDR3, the full variable domain is DVKVTQSSRYLVKRTGEKVFLECVQDMDHENMFWYRQDPGLGLRLIYFSYDVKMKEKGDIPEGYSVSREKKERFSLILESASTNQTSMYLCASSERGFVAKNIQYFGAGTRLSVL.

This clonotype was counted a few times. The genes are TRBV19 and TRBJ2-7; 8 bases match TRBD1. Germline V CDR1 and CDR2: LNHDA, SQIVND (reference sequence). This CDR3 has 18 amino acids. Trimming removed 5 bases from V and 0 bases from J; junction bases left unmatched: 15. The CDR3 coding sequence is TGTGCCAGTAGTTCCGGACAGGGAAAACCAATTAGCTCCTACGAGCAGTACTTC. It codes for CASSSGQGKPISSYEQYF.

The J gene is TRBJ2-1, the V gene TRBV7-9; maybe TRBD2 (6 bases). With 5 bases removed from V and 5 bases from J, the gap between germline ends came to 16 bases. Germline values: CDR1 SEHNR, CDR2 FQNEAQ (reference sequence). CDR3 length: 15 amino acids. The CDR3 reads CASSLRGLGDNEQFF. The CDR3 bases are TGTGCCAGCAGCCTTAGGGGACTCGGCGACAATGAGCAGTTCTTC.

This clonotype was picked up many times. For the CDR3, the DNA is TGTGCCTGGAGTAGGCAGTCTCTGCAAGAGACCCAGTACTTC. It codes for CAWSRQSLQETQYF. V is TRBV30 and J is TRBJ2-5, with unresolved D. V lost 2 bases and J lost 2, with 12 bases in between. Germline CDR1 GTSNPN, CDR2 SVGIG (reference sequence). This CDR3 contains 14 residues.

This clonotype was observed a few times. The V and J genes are TRBV3-1 and TRBJ1-2; D is undetermined. The CDR3 length is 14 residues. Germline-derived CDR1 and CDR2 are LGHDT and YNNKEL (reference sequence). Deletions cut 1 base from V and 0 bases from J, with 6 bases between. CDR3 residues: CASSQGGPNYGYTF. In DNA form, the CDR3 reads TGTGCCAGCAGCCAAGGTGGCCCTAACTATGGCTACACCTTC.

At least ten counts were recorded for this clonotype. V and J are TRBV11-2 and TRBJ2-7; TRBD1 matches at 9 bases. Germline V gives CDR1 SGHAT, CDR2 FQNNGV. The length of the CDR3 is 16 residues. V was pared by 8 bases and J by 4 bases, with 15 bases of the junction left unmatched. Here the CDR3 DNA reads TGTGCCAGCTCCTCTCCATGGGGACAGGGTCTTTACGAGCAGTACTTC. The encoded protein is CASSSPWGQGLYEQYF.

V and J are TRBV12-3 or TRBV12-4 and TRBJ2-1; 11 nucleotides align to TRBD2. The CDR3 extends over 15 amino acids. With 3 bases clipped from V and 4 bases from J, the junction kept 2 bases outside the gene matches. CDR3 protein: CASSLGTSGYNEQFF. The CDR3 coding sequence is TGTGCCAGCAGTTTGGGGACTAGCGGTTACAATGAGCAGTTCTTC.

The CDR3: CASSRAGTSDNEQFF. The CDR3 DNA reads TGCGCCAGCAGCAGAGCCGGGACTAGTGACAATGAGCAGTTCTTC. The chain has TRBV5-1 and TRBJ2-1, with 8 bases fitting TRBD2. There are 15 residues in the CDR3. V trimming: 4 bases; J trimming: 5 bases; junction bases outside the gene matches: 8. CDR1 and CDR2 from the germline V gene are SGHRS and YFSETQ.

This clonotype was seen many times. The J gene is TRBJ1-1, the V gene TRBV6-2 or TRBV6-3; no clear D. The length of the CDR3 is 13 residues. V dropped 6 bases and J dropped 6 bases, with 14 bases sitting between them. CDR1 is MNHEY and CDR2 is SVGEGT in the germline V gene. This CDR3 reads CASREGLSAEAFF. In DNA form, the CDR3 reads TGTGCCAGCAGGGAGGGTTTATCGGCTGAAGCTTTCTTT.

A note on this clonotype: This probably arose from a read error, given a far larger clone one base away. The chain is built from TRBV2 and TRBJ2-7, with D maybe TRBD1 (5 bases). The germline gives CDR1 SNHLY, CDR2 FYNNEI. The CDR3 spans 15 residues. CDR3: CVSSQGASSIYEQYF. The CDR3 bases are TGTGTCAGCAGCCAGGGCGCCAGTAGTATCTACGAGCAGTACTTC. The full variable domain, with the rest looked up from reference TRBV2 and TRBJ2-7, is EPEVTQTPSHQVTQMGQEVILRCVPISNHLYFYWYRQILGQKVEFLVSFYNNEISEKSEIFDDQFSVERPDGSNFTLKIRSTKLEDSAMYFCVSSQGASSIYEQYFGPGTRLTVT.

This clonotype appeared a few times. The J gene is TRBJ2-2, the V gene TRBV7-9; D is ambiguous. The ends were cut back, 2 bases at V and 4 bases at J, with 14 bases in the middle. Germline CDR1 is SEHNR and CDR2 is FQNEAQ (reference sequence). The CDR3 is 16 residues long. The CDR3: CASSLRFSEPTGELFF. The CDR3 DNA follows: TGTGCCAGCAGCTTAAGATTTTCGGAACCCACCGGGGAGCTGTTTTTT.

In this sample, this clonotype turned up many times. The chain carries TRBV10-3 and TRBJ2-7; D is perhaps TRBD2 (5 bases). Germline V lookup: CDR1 ENHRY, CDR2 SYGVKD. The CDR3 is 14 residues long. Trimming left V 3 bases short and J 4 bases short, with 13 bases between. The chain's CDR3 is CAISDQDWGYEQYF. CDR3 DNA sequence: TGTGCCATCAGTGATCAGGACTGGGGTTACGAGCAGTACTTC.

This clonotype has ten or more counts. CDR3 DNA: TGTGCCAGCACCTTTGCACCTGGATACACCGGGGAGCTGTTTTTT. Translation gives CASTFAPGYTGELFF. The chain combines TRBV27 with TRBJ2-2; no clear D. Germline-derived CDR1 and CDR2 are MNHEY and SMNVEV (reference sequence). This CDR3 region has 15 residues. Trimming removed 7 bases at V and 3 bases at J, with 15 bases between.

There are a few counts of this clonotype. V usage is TRBV7-2 and J usage is TRBJ2-5; 9 bases are shared with TRBD1. The germline V gene encodes CDR1 SGHTA and CDR2 FQGNSA. The V segment lost 0 bases and the J segment 4 bases; nucleotides outside the gene matches: 6. The CDR3 runs to 16 residues. The CDR3 loop reads CASSLAPGQGGETQYF. DNA for the CDR3: TGTGCCAGCAGCTTAGCGCCGGGACAGGGTGGAGAGACCCAGTACTTC.

J is TRBJ1-2 and V is TRBV19; D unclear. V was clipped by 0 bases and J by 3 bases, with 5 bases between them. The CDR3 has 13 amino acids. The germline V gene has CDR1 LNHDA and CDR2 SQIVND (reference sequence). The CDR3 bases are TGTGCCAGTAGTATAGAAGGGTACTATGGCTACACCTTC. Protein: CASSIEGYYGYTF. Complete variable domain (other parts from reference TRBV19 and TRBJ1-2): DGGITQSPKYLFRKEGQNVTLSCEQNLNHDAMYWYRQDPGQGLRLIYYSQIVNDFQKGDIAEGYSVSREKKESFPLTVTSAQKNPTAFYLCASSIEGYYGYTFGSGTRLTVV.

J is TRBJ2-6 and V is TRBV15; no clear D gene. Deletions cut 1 base from V and 0 bases from J, with 16 bases between. The CDR3 runs 19 residues. Looked up from germline, CDR1 is LNHNV and CDR2 is YYDKDF (reference sequence). The CDR3 reads CATSRGIVSSTSGANVLTF. CDR3 nucleotide sequence: TGTGCCACCAGCAGAGGGATCGTCAGCTCCACCTCTGGGGCCAACGTCCTGACTTTC.

This chain joins TRBV6-9 and TRBJ2-2; a possible D gene is TRBD2 (6 bases). Germline assignment: CDR1 MNHGY and CDR2 SVAAGI. Trimming cost V 5 bases and J 5 bases, with 15 bases left between them. The CDR3 runs to 15 residues. CDR3 in DNA: TGTGCCAGCAGTCCCCGGAGGGGTCGGACCGGGGAGCTGTTTTTT. Protein sequence: CASSPRRGRTGELFF.

In its sample, this clonotype was seen many times. The gene calls are TRBV29-1 and TRBJ2-5; 10 bases line up with TRBD2. Germline CDR1 and CDR2: SQVTM and ANQGSEA. The J segment lost 1 base and the V segment lost 5 bases, leaving 4 bases of the junction unmatched. CDR3 length: 14 amino acids. For the CDR3, the DNA is TGCAGCGTTCTCCTAGCGGGAGCCCAAGAGACCCAGTACTTC. Its protein product is CSVLLAGAQETQYF.

In this sample, this clonotype turned up a few times. It may be a read error: a sequence one base away is much more abundant. The V call is TRBV7-9, the J call TRBJ2-2; perhaps TRBD1 as D (6 bases). Between the trimmed V and J ends, which lost 2 bases and 0 bases, there was a span of 10 bases. This CDR3 contains 16 residues. Per germline, CDR1 SEHNR and CDR2 FQNEAQ (reference sequence). In DNA form, the CDR3 reads TGTGCCAGCAGCTTAACAGGGCCAACGAACACCGGGGAGCTGTTTTTT. The encoded protein is CASSLTGPTNTGELFF.

The chain links TRBV18 to TRBJ1-1; unclear D gene. Germline V gene lookup returns CDR1 KGHSH and CDR2 LQKENI. V was clipped by 2 bases and J by 3 bases, with 7 bases between them. The length of the CDR3 is 13 residues. CDR3 DNA sequence: TGTGCCAGCTCACCAAGGCAGTACACTGAAGCTTTCTTT. Translated, it gives CASSPRQYTEAFF.

This clonotype has ten or more counts. This chain joins TRBV20-1 and TRBJ1-2; 8 bases map to TRBD1. Germline V lookup: CDR1 DFQATT, CDR2 SNEGSKA (reference sequence). J was trimmed by 6 bases and V by 3 bases; bases with no gene match: 3. CDR3 length: 12 amino acids. The CDR3 DNA sequence: TGCAGTGCTAGCCCAGGGGGCCATGGCTACACCTTC. Residues: CSASPGGHGYTF.

The V gene is TRBV5-1, the J gene TRBJ2-7, with 7 bases that match TRBD1. The germline V gene has CDR1 SGHRS and CDR2 YFSETQ. The trim removed 5 bases at V and 3 bases at J, leaving 8 bases unmatched. This CDR3 is 14 amino acids long. Written as DNA, the CDR3 is TGCGCCAGCAGGCACCGGGACAGTAGCTACGAGCAGTACTTC. Its translation: CASRHRDSSYEQYF.